These 32 T cell receptor beta chains share one sample of origin, sequenced in a study of blood T cell repertoires in COVID-19. Produced via immunoSEQ multiplex PCR; TCRdb's table is partial and in-frame only. The data hold 150,000 or so clones, with more than 80% observed a single time. The specimen was peripheral blood. Every receptor here comes from a man over 45 with acute or convalescent COVID-19.

J is TRBJ2-1 and V is TRBV28; D is perhaps TRBD1 (7 bases). Between the trimmed V and J ends, which lost 4 bases and 10 bases, there was a span of 23 bases. The CDR3 extends over 16 amino acids. Germline CDR1 is MDHEN and CDR2 is SYDVKM. CDR3 sequence (DNA): TGTGCCAGCAGTTCCGCTAGCGCGACAGGGCTAGAGGAGCAGTTCTTC. Translated, it gives CASSSASATGLEEQFF.

This rearrangement joins TRBV2 to TRBJ2-1, with 11 bases matching TRBD2. Per the germline V gene, CDR1 is SNHLY and CDR2 is FYNNEI. The CDR3 covers 17 residues. Trimming cost V 5 bases and J 1 base; bases outside gene matches: 7. CDR3 coding DNA: TGTGCCAGCAGTTTTGAGACTAGCGGGGCTTCCTACAATGAGCAGTTCTTC. Translating it yields CASSFETSGASYNEQFF.

The chain joins TRBV15 to TRBJ2-7; D not resolved. This CDR3 has 15 residues. In germline, CDR1 is LNHNV, CDR2 YYDKDF (reference sequence). V was shortened by 3 bases and J by 2 bases, with 14 bases between the two germline ends. Here the CDR3 DNA reads TGTGCCACCAGCAGTGAATACTTGTCCCCCTACGAGCAGTACTTC. This gives the protein CATSSEYLSPYEQYF.

This clone was counted a few times. The chain couples TRBV18 to TRBJ2-7, with D uncertain. The CDR3 covers 13 residues. V gave up 1 base and J gave up 2 bases, with 6 bases separating them. Per germline, CDR1 KGHSH and CDR2 LQKENI. CDR3 DNA sequence: TGTGCCAGCTCACCACGCCGGGCCTACGAGCAGTACTTC. Translated, it gives CASSPRRAYEQYF.

The chain combines TRBV28 with TRBJ1-1; possibly TRBD1 for D (6 bases). This CDR3 is built from 12 residues. V shed 6 bases and J shed 5 bases, with 10 bases lying between them. In germline, CDR1 is MDHEN, CDR2 SYDVKM. CDR3 DNA: TGTGCCAGCAGCCAGGGGTTTACTGAAGCTTTCTTT. Protein: CASSQGFTEAFF.

The chain uses TRBV5-1 and TRBJ2-5, with unresolved D. Germline values: CDR1 SGHRS, CDR2 YFSETQ. V was pared by 6 bases and J by 0 bases, with 6 bases between. This CDR3 spans 12 amino acids. CDR3 protein: CASKENQETQYF. CDR3 DNA sequence: TGCGCCAGCAAGGAGAACCAAGAGACCCAGTACTTC.

The chain uses TRBV7-9 and TRBJ1-1, with D maybe TRBD1 (6 bases). Germline CDR1 reads SEHNR; CDR2 reads FQNEAQ (reference sequence). V was trimmed by 2 bases and J by 7 bases, leaving 14 bases between them. CDR3 length equals 14 residues. The CDR3 loop is CASSLSAGAGEAFF. The CDR3 nucleotides read TGTGCCAGCAGCTTATCGGCGGGGGCCGGTGAAGCTTTCTTT. Full variable domain (missing parts from reference TRBV7-9 and TRBJ1-1): DTGVSQNPRHKITKRGQNVTFRCDPISEHNRLYWYRQTLGQGPEFLTYFQNEAQLEKSRLLSDRFSAERPKGSFSTLEIQRTEQGDSAMYLCASSLSAGAGEAFFGQGTRLTVV.

The J gene is TRBJ2-3, the V gene TRBV28; 9 bases fit TRBD2. The germline CDR1 and CDR2 sequences are MDHEN and SYDVKM. The CDR3 is 15 residues long. J gave up 5 bases and V 5 bases, and 8 bases lay outside the gene matches. The CDR3 here is CASSILAGEGDTQYF. The CDR3 DNA reads as TGTGCCAGCAGTATTTTAGCGGGAGAAGGAGATACGCAGTATTTT.

This chain connects TRBV11-2 to TRBJ2-1; 10 bases align to TRBD2. Germline CDR1 reads SGHAT; CDR2 reads FQNNGV. The CDR3 extends over 17 amino acids. The J segment lost 7 bases and the V segment lost 5 bases, leaving 14 bases of the junction unmatched. CDR3 in DNA: TGTGCCAGCAGCCGGGGAGCTAGCGGGAGCCATAGGAATGAGCAGTTCTTC. Protein sequence: CASSRGASGSHRNEQFF.

The chain is built from TRBV28 and TRBJ2-2; no reliable D call. Trimming shortened V by 6 bases and J by 7 bases, and 9 bases separated the two germline ends. The CDR3 runs to 12 residues. CDR1 MDHEN and CDR2 SYDVKM come from the germline V gene. The CDR3 nucleotides are TGTGCCAGCAGCCAGGAAGTCGGGGAGCTGTTTTTT. Amino acid sequence: CASSQEVGELFF.

This rearrangement joins TRBV7-3 to TRBJ2-3; tentative D call: TRBD2 (6 bases). Germline values: CDR1 SGHTA, CDR2 FQGTGA. This CDR3 spans 13 amino acids. The V end lost 5 bases, the J end lost 10 bases, and 16 bases lay between the germline ends. The CDR3 sequence: CASSPTHGEAQYF. DNA of the CDR3: TGTGCCAGCAGCCCCACTCATGGGGAGGCGCAGTATTTT.

This chain joins TRBV27 and TRBJ2-7; a weak D match, TRBD2 (6 bases). Germline V gene data show CDR1 as MNHEY and CDR2 as SMNVEV (reference sequence). The V end was cut by 3 bases, the J end by 1 base, with 13 bases between. The CDR3 extends over 15 amino acids. The CDR3 DNA follows: TGTGCCAGCAGTTTTGCCGGGAGCCCTTCCTACGAGCAGTACTTC. It codes for CASSFAGSPSYEQYF.

The chain carries TRBV18 and TRBJ1-5; weak D call: TRBD1 (5 bases). The CDR3 has 16 residues. V lost 2 bases and J 0 bases, leaving 11 bases between the germline ends. Germline V CDR1 and CDR2: KGHSH, LQKENI. CDR3 nucleotides: TGTGCCAGCTCACCATCGGCAGGGAATAGCAATCAGCCCCAGCATTTT. Amino acids: CASSPSAGNSNQPQHF. Variable domain in full (rest from reference TRBV18 and TRBJ1-5): NAGVMQNPRHLVRRRGQEARLRCSPMKGHSHVYWYRQLPEEGLKFMVYLQKENIIDESGMPKERFSAEFPKEGPSILRIQQVVRGDSAAYFCASSPSAGNSNQPQHFGDGTRLSIL.

J is TRBJ1-1 and V is TRBV28, with D uncertain. This CDR3 contains 14 residues. Germline CDR1 is MDHEN and CDR2 is SYDVKM. Deletions cut 2 bases from V and 0 bases from J, with 7 bases between. CDR3 nucleotides: TGTGCCAGCAGTTTACTTCAGATGAACACTGAAGCTTTCTTT. Protein sequence: CASSLLQMNTEAFF.

This clone was detected ten times or more. The chain links TRBV19 to TRBJ2-1; 9 bases line up with TRBD1. The CDR3 sequence is 13 residues long. The V gene end was trimmed by 8 bases and the J gene end by 9 bases; junction bases not matched to a gene: 8. The germline gives CDR1 LNHDA, CDR2 SQIVND (reference sequence). The CDR3, as DNA: TGTGCCAGTTCGGGACAGGGTACGGGTGAGCAGTTCTTC. Translation: CASSGQGTGEQFF.

This clone was found a few times. This chain joins TRBV5-1 and TRBJ2-1, with a weak D call TRBD2 (6 bases). This CDR3 comprises 15 residues. Germline values: CDR1 SGHRS, CDR2 YFSETQ. The V end lost 3 bases, the J end lost 4 bases, and 14 bases lay between the germline ends. CDR3 nucleotides: TGCGCCAGCAGCTCAGACGGGACTCCGTACAATGAGCAGTTCTTC. It translates to CASSSDGTPYNEQFF. The variable domain in full, with the rest retrieved from reference TRBV5-1 and TRBJ2-1, is KAGVTQTPRYLIKTRGQQVTLSCSPISGHRSVSWYQQTPGQGLQFLFEYFSETQRNKGNFPGRFSGRQFSNSRSEMNVSTLELGDSALYLCASSSDGTPYNEQFFGPGTRLTVL.

V usage is TRBV2 and J usage is TRBJ2-7; D gene uncertain. Germline CDR1 SNHLY, CDR2 FYNNEI. The CDR3 sequence is 12 residues long. V dropped 3 bases and J dropped 3 bases, with 6 bases sitting between them. CDR3 DNA: TGTGCCAGCAGTGAGCAGGACTACGAGCAGTACGTC. Translation: CASSEQDYEQYV.

This chain connects TRBV5-1 to TRBJ2-2; D possibly corresponds to TRBD1 (6 bases). V dropped 0 bases and J dropped 6 bases, with 12 bases sitting between them. CDR1 is SGHRS and CDR2 is YFSETQ in the germline V gene. This CDR3 region has 15 residues. In DNA, the CDR3 is TGCGCCAGCAGCTTGGGGGACATCTCGTCCGGGGAGCTGTTTTTT. As protein: CASSLGDISSGELFF.

On this clone itself: Other DNA sequences of this sample code for an identical CDR3. The chain links TRBV19 to TRBJ1-5, with 8 bases matching TRBD1. Germline CDR1 LNHDA, CDR2 SQIVND (reference sequence). The CDR3 loop spans 14 amino acids. Trimming removed 6 bases from V and 2 bases from J; junction bases left unmatched: 3. The CDR3 loop is CASRGTGGNQPQHF. The CDR3 DNA is TGTGCCAGTAGGGGGACAGGAGGCAATCAGCCCCAGCATTTT. The variable domain in full, with the rest retrieved from reference TRBV19 and TRBJ1-5, is DGGITQSPKYLFRKEGQNVTLSCEQNLNHDAMYWYRQDPGQGLRLIYYSQIVNDFQKGDIAEGYSVSREKKESFPLTVTSAQKNPTAFYLCASRGTGGNQPQHFGDGTRLSIL.

This clone has ten or more counts. The chain has TRBV27 and TRBJ1-1; D gene uncertain. Germline V gene sequence: CDR1 MNHEY, CDR2 SMNVEV (reference sequence). CDR3 length equals 17 residues. V shed 6 bases and J shed 5 bases, with 25 bases lying between them. Here the CDR3 DNA reads TGTGCCAGCAGCTCGAGGCAGTTCCGGTTCTTGGGTACTGAAGCTTTCTTT. Protein: CASSSRQFRFLGTEAFF.

V is TRBV29-1 and J is TRBJ1-5; D gene unclear. This CDR3 comprises 13 residues. Trimming left V 5 bases short and J 6 bases short, with 14 bases between. Germline CDR1 SQVTM, CDR2 ANQGSEA. The CDR3 reads CSVRREPGQPQHF. CDR3 sequence (DNA): TGCAGCGTTAGGAGGGAACCCGGTCAGCCCCAGCATTTT.

This clone was picked up a small number of times. The V call is TRBV19, the J call TRBJ1-5; 8 nucleotides match TRBD1. The V gene end was trimmed by 1 base and the J gene end by 7 bases; junction bases not matched to a gene: 3. This CDR3 comprises 14 residues. The germline gives CDR1 LNHDA, CDR2 SQIVND (reference sequence). For the CDR3, the DNA is TGTGCCAGTAGTATAGCAGGGGGCGAACAGCCCCAGCATTTT. This encodes CASSIAGGEQPQHF. Full variable domain (remainder filled in from reference TRBV19 and TRBJ1-5): DGGITQSPKYLFRKEGQNVTLSCEQNLNHDAMYWYRQDPGQGLRLIYYSQIVNDFQKGDIAEGYSVSREKKESFPLTVTSAQKNPTAFYLCASSIAGGEQPQHFGDGTRLSIL.

The chain recombines TRBV28 with TRBJ1-3, with TRBD1 as a possible D gene (5 bases). The CDR3 totals 13 residues. CDR1 is MDHEN and CDR2 is SYDVKM in the germline V gene. V lost 6 bases and J lost 9, with 15 bases in between. This chain's CDR3 is CASRDGGRGTIYF. CDR3 DNA: TGTGCCAGCAGAGACGGGGGACGGGGCACCATATATTTT.

This clone was picked up a small number of times. The CDR3 sequence: CATSDLRGTEAFF. The CDR3 region has the DNA TGTGCCACCAGTGATTTGAGAGGCACTGAAGCTTTCTTT. The V call is TRBV24-1, the J call TRBJ1-1; D is ambiguous. Germline assignment: CDR1 KGHDR and CDR2 SFDVKD. V lost 0 bases and J lost 4, with 5 bases in between. The CDR3 length is 13 residues.

This rearrangement joins TRBV27 to TRBJ2-2; D gene ambiguous. The CDR3 is made up of 13 amino acids. In germline, CDR1 is MNHEY, CDR2 SMNVEV (reference sequence). Between the trimmed V and J ends, which lost 3 bases and 5 bases, there was a span of 7 bases. The CDR3 here is CASSLWRTGELFF. In DNA form, the CDR3 reads TGTGCCAGCAGTTTGTGGCGGACCGGGGAGCTGTTTTTT.

In this sample, this clone turned up once. The chain employs TRBV7-2 and TRBJ2-3; D is possibly TRBD2 (6 bases). The CDR3 extends over 15 amino acids. Germline V gives CDR1 SGHTA, CDR2 FQGNSA. Trimming took 6 bases from V and 4 from J, leaving 17 bases between them. CDR3 sequence: CASRKGVGGADTQYF. The CDR3 DNA is TGTGCCAGCAGAAAAGGAGTAGGCGGGGCAGATACGCAGTATTTT.

The chain combines TRBV28 with TRBJ2-7; maybe TRBD1 (6 bases). Trimming took off 5 bases at V and 2 bases at J, with 16 bases between the two ends. The CDR3 covers 15 residues. Germline V lookup: CDR1 MDHEN, CDR2 SYDVKM. CDR3 loop: CASSPQDRFPYEQYF. For the CDR3, the DNA is TGTGCCAGCAGTCCCCAGGACAGATTTCCCTACGAGCAGTACTTC.

The chain couples TRBV7-9 to TRBJ1-2; 8 nucleotides match TRBD1. This CDR3 has 13 residues. The germline CDR1 and CDR2 sequences are SEHNR and FQNEAQ (reference sequence). Trimming cost V 5 bases and J 4 bases; bases outside gene matches: 3. The DNA of the CDR3 is TGTGCCAGCAGCCGTACAGGGGGCTATGGCTACACCTTC. This encodes CASSRTGGYGYTF.

This chain connects TRBV5-8 to TRBJ1-5, with D hard to call. The V gene's germline CDR1 is SGHTS and CDR2 YDEGEE. The CDR3 has 13 residues. The V end was cut by 1 base, the J end by 8 bases, with 10 bases between. CDR3 loop: CASSLMGMEPQHF. CDR3 nucleotides: TGTGCCAGCAGCTTGATGGGCATGGAGCCCCAGCATTTT.

V gene TRBV7-2 combines with J gene TRBJ1-2; weak D call: TRBD1 (6 bases). This CDR3 spans 15 amino acids. V lost 7 bases to trimming and J lost 1 base, with 16 bases between them. CDR1 SGHTA and CDR2 FQGNSA come from the germline V gene. CDR3 nucleotides: TGTGCCAGCATGGGTACAGGGATTGGTAACTATGGCTACACCTTC. Its translation: CASMGTGIGNYGYTF.

The rearrangement joins TRBV6-5 to TRBJ2-7; a possible D gene is TRBD2 (6 bases). This CDR3 contains 13 residues. V lost 6 bases and J lost 7, with 16 bases in between. The germline gives CDR1 MNHEY, CDR2 SVGAGI. The CDR3 sequence: CASRRTGTREQYF. DNA of the CDR3: TGTGCCAGCAGGCGAACCGGGACTCGGGAGCAGTACTTC.

The chain employs TRBV27 and TRBJ1-6; TRBD1 matches 7 bases. CDR1 and CDR2 from the germline V gene are MNHEY and SMNVEV (reference sequence). V was clipped by 3 bases and J by 7 bases; unmatched bases: 3. The CDR3 totals 14 residues. CDR3 loop: CASSFEQGNSPLHF. The CDR3 nucleotides read TGTGCCAGCAGTTTTGAACAGGGGAATTCACCCCTCCACTTT.